This T cell receptor (beta chain) was identified during a study of response to subunit inactivated influenza vaccine (dated by TCRdb to about 2018). In the study overall: The study used deep quantitative T cell receptor repertoire profiling to track responses to a trivalent subunit inactivated influenza vaccine. Study-wide conclusions, independent of this receptor: According to the authors, only a limited number of new T cells may be recruited by each seasonal influenza vaccination.

Turning to this clonotype: Which antigen it targets is not known. Base qualities are missing; no much larger clone stands one base away.

V is pared back by 1 base and J by 2 bases, with 14 bases lying between the germline termini. Taken from cysteine to phenylalanine, the CDR3 has 16 residues. Of the read, only the CDR3 DNA is kept; its 48 bases are in frame from base 1. CDR1 and CDR2 were assigned from the germline V gene as KGHSH and LQKENI. Library method: RT-PCR. The sample was run on an Illumina HiSeq 2500. Clones were called with MiXCR by TCRdb after fastp trimmed the public reads at Q25, and only in-frame beta chains were retained. Identical CDR3 protein sequences are pooled into one entry, listed with their most common genes and DNA. This sample holds about 310,000 distinct CDR3 sequences; around 22% were observed only once. The ten largest make up about a tenth of the sample.

This sequence uses TRBV18 and TRBJ2-5; the D gene cannot be resolved reliably. Sequenced here: PBMCs from blood, sampled about 20 months after vaccination. This sequence originates from a man between 50 and 75 years old who received an inactivated influenza vaccine. Donor details come from another sample of the same person, matched by shared clones. The CDR3 reads as follows: CASSPRTPARQETQYF. The nucleotide sequence is given as TGTGCCAGCTCACCACGAACCCCGGCCAGACAAGAGACCCAGTACTTC.